A selection of T cell receptor beta chains follows, all from one sample in a study of T cells in Graves' hyperthyroidism and ophthalmopathy. TCRdb recomputed calls from the multiplex PCR reads with MiXCR, one row per CDR3 protein. The table includes 250,000 to 300,000 distinct CDR3 sequences, about 15% detected once. The specimen sequenced was blood. These receptors came from a woman aged 45-65 years with Graves' hyperthyroidism that later progressed to Graves' ophthalmopathy. The CDR3 runs from the conserved cysteine through the conserved F or W. D genes are given only for firm matches. Only some rows state a clone size, as once, few, many or a class for expanded clones.

V gene: TRBV20-1; J gene: TRBJ1-2; clone size: .; D gene: TRBD1; CDR3 protein: CSVRWDRDANYGYTF; CDR3 DNA: TGCAGTGTTAGGTGGGACAGGGATGCTAACTATGGCTACACCTTC
V gene: TRBV5-6; J gene: TRBJ1-1; clone size: many; D gene: TRBD1; CDR3 protein: CASSLRTGELTFF; CDR3 DNA: TGTGCCAGCAGCCTACGGACAGGGGAATTGACTTTCTTT
V gene: TRBV3-1; J gene: TRBJ1-2; clone size: few; D gene: .; CDR3 protein: CASSLEGLGHYGYTF; CDR3 DNA: TGTGCCAGCAGCCTGGAGGGCCTGGGGCACTATGGCTACACCTTC
V gene: TRBV6-1; J gene: TRBJ1-5; clone size: many; D gene: .; CDR3 protein: CASKWVGLSNQPQHF; CDR3 DNA: TGTGCCAGCAAGTGGGTGGGGCTTAGCAATCAGCCCCAGCATTTT
V gene: TRBV12-5; J gene: TRBJ2-1; clone size: .; D gene: .; CDR3 protein: CASGPEGLWDNEQFF; CDR3 DNA: TGTGCTAGTGGACCCGAGGGATTATGGGACAATGAGCAGTTCTTC
V gene: TRBV9; J gene: TRBJ2-7; clone size: few; D gene: TRBD2; CDR3 protein: CASSVAATSGGDSYEQYF; CDR3 DNA: TGTGCCAGCAGCGTAGCCGCTACTAGCGGGGGCGACTCCTACGAGCAGTACTTC
V gene: TRBV6-1; J gene: TRBJ1-2; clone size: .; D gene: .; CDR3 protein: CASRRASGGGYTF; CDR3 DNA: TGTGCCAGCAGGCGGGCTTCCGGCGGTGGCTACACCTTC
V gene: TRBV9; J gene: TRBJ2-2; clone size: .; D gene: .; CDR3 protein: CASSVFGSGSGELFF; CDR3 DNA: TGTGCCAGCAGCGTTTTTGGCAGCGGATCCGGGGAGCTGTTTTTT
V gene: TRBV20-1; J gene: TRBJ2-2; clone size: many; D gene: TRBD2; CDR3 protein: CSATPSGNTGELFF; CDR3 DNA: TGCAGTGCAACCCCTAGCGGGAACACCGGGGAGCTGTTTTTT
V gene: TRBV7-8; J gene: TRBJ2-7; clone size: many; D gene: .; CDR3 protein: CASSTLARSYEQYF; CDR3 DNA: TGTGCCAGCAGCACTTTAGCGAGATCCTACGAGCAGTACTTC
V gene: TRBV5-1; J gene: TRBJ1-4; clone size: few; D gene: TRBD1; CDR3 protein: CASSPDRGNEKLFF; CDR3 DNA: TGCGCCAGCAGCCCGGACAGGGGAAATGAAAAACTGTTTTTT